This is a list of T cell receptor beta chains from one sample in a study of shared clonotypes between healthy human individuals. Clones were sequenced by immunoSEQ multiplex PCR, and TCRdb holds only the in-frame ones, with some missing. The sample has about 680,000 clones, about 74% seen once. Material: memory CD4+ T cells sorted from blood. Source of these receptors: a young woman in good health. CDR3s include the opening cysteine and the closing phenylalanine or tryptophan. A D gene is named only where the DNA matches it firmly. Clone size appears in some rows only: once, few, many, or a class for an expanded clone.

CDR3: CASSPGQPGFRYGYTF; DNA: TGTGCCAGCAGTCCGGGACAGCCGGGATTTAGGTATGGCTACACCTTC; V: TRBV27; D: TRBD1; J: TRBJ1-2; length: 16; size: once
CDR3: CASSELGGGTGELFF; DNA: TGTGCCAGCAGCGAGTTAGGGGGCGGCACCGGGGAGCTGTTTTTT; V: TRBV6-4; D: TRBD1; J: TRBJ2-2; length: 15; size: .
CDR3: CASSGDGRNQPQHF; DNA: TGCGCCAGCAGCGGGGACGGAAGAAATCAGCCCCAGCATTTT; V: TRBV5-1; D: .; J: TRBJ1-5; length: 14; size: .
CDR3: CASSVVSDTEAFF; DNA: TGTGCCAGCAGCGTAGTTTCGGACACTGAAGCTTTCTTT; V: TRBV9; D: .; J: TRBJ1-1; length: 13; size: many
CDR3: CASSLGGTSEGSEQYF; DNA: TGCGCCAGCAGCTTGGGGGGGACTAGCGAAGGCAGCGAGCAGTACTTC; V: TRBV5-1; D: TRBD2; J: TRBJ2-7; length: 16; size: .
CDR3: CASSLTGSTGANVLTF; DNA: TGCGCCAGCAGCTTGACAGGGTCTACTGGGGCCAACGTCCTGACTTTC; V: TRBV5-1; D: .; J: TRBJ2-6; length: 16; size: .
CDR3: CASRDWTTNTEAFF; DNA: TGTGCCAGCAGAGACTGGACAACGAACACTGAAGCTTTCTTT; V: TRBV6-1; D: .; J: TRBJ1-1; length: 14; size: many
CDR3: CAISAQDTGRGGYTF; DNA: TGTGCCATCAGTGCGCAAGACACAGGGAGGGGTGGCTACACCTTC; V: TRBV10-3; D: .; J: TRBJ1-2; length: 15; size: .
CDR3: CAWSQDRVYF; DNA: TGTGCCTGGAGTCAGGACAGGGTGTACTTC; V: TRBV30; D: TRBD1; J: TRBJ2-7; length: 10; size: .
CDR3: CASSSPAGTGELFF; DNA: TGTGCCAGCAGCTCCCCAGCCGGCACCGGGGAGCTGTTTTTT; V: TRBV7-3; D: .; J: TRBJ2-2; length: 14; size: .
CDR3: CASRTGLAGVADTQYF; DNA: TGCGCCAGCAGGACGGGACTAGCGGGAGTCGCAGATACGCAGTATTTT; V: TRBV10-2; D: TRBD2; J: TRBJ2-3; length: 16; size: .
CDR3: CASSPLSFLATYEQYF; DNA: TGTGCCAGCAGCCCCCTGTCTTTCCTAGCAACCTACGAGCAGTACTTC; V: TRBV14; D: .; J: TRBJ2-7; length: 16; size: .
CDR3: CASGTSGINEQFF; DNA: TGTGCCAGCGGGACTAGCGGGATCAATGAGCAGTTCTTC; V: TRBV11-3; D: TRBD2; J: TRBJ2-1; length: 13; size: .
CDR3: CASSRIGHEQYF; DNA: TGTGCCAGCAGCCGGATCGGGCACGAGCAGTACTTC; V: TRBV14; D: .; J: TRBJ2-7; length: 12; size: .
CDR3: CASSLAPAGNYGYTF; DNA: TGTGCCAGCAGCTTGGCCCCAGCAGGGAACTATGGCTACACCTTC; V: TRBV5-6; D: .; J: TRBJ1-2; length: 15; size: few
CDR3: CASSLVPGSEQYF; DNA: TGTGCCAGCAGCTTAGTACCAGGGAGTGAGCAGTACTTC; V: TRBV5-4; D: .; J: TRBJ2-7; length: 13; size: .